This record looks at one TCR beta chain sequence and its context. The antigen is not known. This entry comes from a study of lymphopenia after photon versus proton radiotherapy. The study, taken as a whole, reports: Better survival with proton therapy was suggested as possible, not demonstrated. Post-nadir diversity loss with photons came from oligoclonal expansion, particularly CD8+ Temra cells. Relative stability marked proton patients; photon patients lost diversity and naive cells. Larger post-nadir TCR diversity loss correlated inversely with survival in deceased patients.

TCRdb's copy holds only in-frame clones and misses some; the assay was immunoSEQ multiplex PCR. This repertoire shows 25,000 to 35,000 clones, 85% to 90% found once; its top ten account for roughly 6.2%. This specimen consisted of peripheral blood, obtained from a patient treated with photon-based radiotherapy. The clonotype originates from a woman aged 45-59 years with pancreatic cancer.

The CDR3 DNA reads as TGTGCCAGCAGCCAAACGACGGGGGCACGGGCAGATACGCAGTATTTT. Translating gives CASSQTTGARADTQYF. This chain connects TRBV4-2 to TRBJ2-3; the D call may be TRBD1 or TRBD2 (6 bases each). The germline V gene encodes CDR1 LGHNA and CDR2 YNFKEQ. Trimming shortened V by 2 bases and J by 4 bases, and 16 bases separated the two germline ends. This CDR3 contains 16 residues.